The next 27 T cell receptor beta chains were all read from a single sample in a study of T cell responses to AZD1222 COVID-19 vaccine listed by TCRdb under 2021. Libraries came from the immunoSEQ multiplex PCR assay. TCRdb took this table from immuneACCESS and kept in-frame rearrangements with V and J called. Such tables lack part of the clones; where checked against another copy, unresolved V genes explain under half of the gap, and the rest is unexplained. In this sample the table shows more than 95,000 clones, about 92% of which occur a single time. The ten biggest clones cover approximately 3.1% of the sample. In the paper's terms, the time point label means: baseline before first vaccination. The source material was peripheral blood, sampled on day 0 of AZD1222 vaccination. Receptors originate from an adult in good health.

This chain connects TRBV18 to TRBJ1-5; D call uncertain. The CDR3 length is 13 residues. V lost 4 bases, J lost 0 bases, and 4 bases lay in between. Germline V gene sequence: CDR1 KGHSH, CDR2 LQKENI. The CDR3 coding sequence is TGTGCCAGCTCACGTGATAGCAATCAGCCCCAGCATTTT. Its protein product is CASSRDSNQPQHF.

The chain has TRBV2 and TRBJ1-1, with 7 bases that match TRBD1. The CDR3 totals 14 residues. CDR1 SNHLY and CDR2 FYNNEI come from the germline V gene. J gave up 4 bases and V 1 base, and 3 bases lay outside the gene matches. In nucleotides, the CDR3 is TGTGCCAGCAGTGAAGTGGGACAGCGCACTGAAGCTTTCTTT. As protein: CASSEVGQRTEAFF.

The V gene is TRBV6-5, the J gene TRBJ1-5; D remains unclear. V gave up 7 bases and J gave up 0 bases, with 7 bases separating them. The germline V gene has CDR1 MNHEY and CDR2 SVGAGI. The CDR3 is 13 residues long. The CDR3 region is CASTGNSNQPQHF. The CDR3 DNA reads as TGTGCCAGCACCGGGAATAGCAATCAGCCCCAGCATTTT.

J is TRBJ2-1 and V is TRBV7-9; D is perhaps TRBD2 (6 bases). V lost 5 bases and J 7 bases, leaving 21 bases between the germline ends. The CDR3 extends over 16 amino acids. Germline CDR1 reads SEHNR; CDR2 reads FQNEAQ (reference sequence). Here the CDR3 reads CASSPPPSGLGNEQFF. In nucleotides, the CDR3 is TGTGCCAGCAGCCCGCCCCCGAGCGGGCTAGGTAATGAGCAGTTCTTC. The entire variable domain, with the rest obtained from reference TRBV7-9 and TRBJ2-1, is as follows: DTGVSQNPRHKITKRGQNVTFRCDPISEHNRLYWYRQTLGQGPEFLTYFQNEAQLEKSRLLSDRFSAERPKGSFSTLEIQRTEQGDSAMYLCASSPPPSGLGNEQFFGPGTRLTVL.

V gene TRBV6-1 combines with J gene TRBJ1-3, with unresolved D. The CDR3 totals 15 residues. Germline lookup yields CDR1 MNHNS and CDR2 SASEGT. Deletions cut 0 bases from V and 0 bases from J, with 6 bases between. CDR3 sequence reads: CASSEAGSSGNTIYF. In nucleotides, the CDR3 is TGTGCCAGCAGTGAAGCGGGCAGCTCTGGAAACACCATATATTTT.

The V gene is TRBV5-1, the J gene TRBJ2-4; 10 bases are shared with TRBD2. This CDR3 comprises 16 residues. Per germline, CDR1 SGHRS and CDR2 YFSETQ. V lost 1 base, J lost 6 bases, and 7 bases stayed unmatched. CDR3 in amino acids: CASSLPSGRGGNIQYF. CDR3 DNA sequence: TGCGCCAGCAGCTTGCCTAGCGGGAGAGGGGGAAACATTCAGTACTTC.

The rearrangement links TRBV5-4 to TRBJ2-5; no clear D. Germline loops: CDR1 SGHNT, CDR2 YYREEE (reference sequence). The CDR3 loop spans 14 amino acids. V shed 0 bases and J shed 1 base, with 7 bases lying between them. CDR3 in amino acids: CASSLGTLQETQYF. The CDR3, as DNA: TGTGCCAGCAGCTTGGGGACCCTCCAAGAGACCCAGTACTTC.

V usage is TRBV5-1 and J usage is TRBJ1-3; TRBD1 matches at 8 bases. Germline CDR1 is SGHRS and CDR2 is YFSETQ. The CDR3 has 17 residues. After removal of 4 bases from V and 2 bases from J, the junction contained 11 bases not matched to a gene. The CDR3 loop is CASSLKGQGRAGNTIYF. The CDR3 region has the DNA TGCGCCAGCAGCCTCAAAGGACAGGGAAGAGCTGGAAACACCATATATTTT.

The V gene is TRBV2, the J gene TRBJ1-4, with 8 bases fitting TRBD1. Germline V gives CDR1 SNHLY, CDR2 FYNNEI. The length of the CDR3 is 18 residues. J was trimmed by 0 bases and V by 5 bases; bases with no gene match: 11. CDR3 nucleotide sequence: TGTGCCAGCAGTTTCCTTGTGACAGGGGTTGCAACTAATGAAAAACTGTTTTTT. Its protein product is CASSFLVTGVATNEKLFF.

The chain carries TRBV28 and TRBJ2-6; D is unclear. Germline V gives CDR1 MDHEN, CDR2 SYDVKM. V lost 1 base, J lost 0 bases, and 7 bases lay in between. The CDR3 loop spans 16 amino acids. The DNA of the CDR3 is TGTGCCAGCAGTTTATTGTCCCACTCTGGGGCCAACGTCCTGACTTTC. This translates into CASSLLSHSGANVLTF.

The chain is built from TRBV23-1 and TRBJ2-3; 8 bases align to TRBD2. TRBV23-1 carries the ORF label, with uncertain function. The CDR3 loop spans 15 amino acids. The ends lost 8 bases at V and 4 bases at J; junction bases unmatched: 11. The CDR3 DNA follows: TGCGCCAGCGGATCCGGGAGGGTGAGGCCAGATACGCAGTATTTT. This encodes CASGSGRVRPDTQYF.

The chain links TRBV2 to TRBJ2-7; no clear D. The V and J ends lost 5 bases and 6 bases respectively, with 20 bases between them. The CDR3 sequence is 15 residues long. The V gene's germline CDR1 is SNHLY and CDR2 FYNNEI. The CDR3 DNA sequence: TGTGCCAGCAGTCCGACGGTAAAGGGCATCTTCGAGCAGTACTTC. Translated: CASSPTVKGIFEQYF.

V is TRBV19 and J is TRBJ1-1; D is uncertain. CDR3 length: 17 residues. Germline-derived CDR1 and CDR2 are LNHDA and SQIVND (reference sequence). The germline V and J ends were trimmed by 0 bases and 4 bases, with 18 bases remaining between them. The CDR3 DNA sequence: TGTGCCAGTAGTATAGATCTACCCGGACTGAGGAGCACTGAAGCTTTCTTT. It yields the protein CASSIDLPGLRSTEAFF.

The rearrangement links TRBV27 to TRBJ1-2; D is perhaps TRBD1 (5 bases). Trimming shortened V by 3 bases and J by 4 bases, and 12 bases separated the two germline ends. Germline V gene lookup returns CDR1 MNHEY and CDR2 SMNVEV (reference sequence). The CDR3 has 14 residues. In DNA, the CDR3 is TGTGCCAGCAGTTTCGGAGGGACTTTCTATGGCTACACCTTC. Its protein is CASSFGGTFYGYTF.

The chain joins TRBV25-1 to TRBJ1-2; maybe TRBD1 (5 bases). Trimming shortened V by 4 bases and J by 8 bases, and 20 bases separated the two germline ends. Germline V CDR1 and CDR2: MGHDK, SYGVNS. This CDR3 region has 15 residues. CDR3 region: CASSGEQVLGAGYTF. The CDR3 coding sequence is TGTGCCAGCAGTGGAGAACAGGTCTTAGGGGCAGGCTACACCTTC.

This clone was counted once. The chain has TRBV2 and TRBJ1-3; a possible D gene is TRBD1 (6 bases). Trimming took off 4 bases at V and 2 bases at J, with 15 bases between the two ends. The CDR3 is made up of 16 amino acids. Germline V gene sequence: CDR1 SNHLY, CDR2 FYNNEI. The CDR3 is CASSALGTRTGNTIYF. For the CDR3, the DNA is TGTGCCAGCAGTGCCCTTGGGACAAGAACTGGAAACACCATATATTTT.

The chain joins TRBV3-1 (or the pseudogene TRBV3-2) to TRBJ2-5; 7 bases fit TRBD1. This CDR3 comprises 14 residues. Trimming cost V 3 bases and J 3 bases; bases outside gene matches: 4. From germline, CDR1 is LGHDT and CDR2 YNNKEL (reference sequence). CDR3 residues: CASSQTGIEETQYF. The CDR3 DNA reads TGTGCCAGCAGCCAGACAGGGATTGAAGAGACCCAGTACTTC.

This CDR3 is CSVDQGPYGYTF. The CDR3 region has the DNA TGCAGCGTTGATCAGGGCCCCTATGGCTACACCTTC. The chain combines TRBV29-1 with TRBJ1-2; a possible D gene is TRBD1 (5 bases). V lost 3 bases to trimming and J lost 4 bases, with 9 bases between them. The CDR3 covers 12 residues. Germline V gene sequence: CDR1 SQVTM, CDR2 ANQGSEA.

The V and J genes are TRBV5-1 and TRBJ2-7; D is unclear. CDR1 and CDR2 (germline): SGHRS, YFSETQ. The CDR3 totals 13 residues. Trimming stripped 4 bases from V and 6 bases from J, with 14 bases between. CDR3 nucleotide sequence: TGCGCCAGCAGCGGTCCCGCTAGGAGCGAGCAGTACTTC. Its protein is CASSGPARSEQYF.

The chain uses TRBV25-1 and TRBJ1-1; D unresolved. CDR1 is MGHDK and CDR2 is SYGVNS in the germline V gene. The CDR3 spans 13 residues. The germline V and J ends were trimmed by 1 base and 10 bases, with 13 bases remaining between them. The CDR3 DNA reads TGTGCCAGCAGTGAATCTGGGAGGGTCAGAGCTTTCTTT. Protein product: CASSESGRVRAFF.

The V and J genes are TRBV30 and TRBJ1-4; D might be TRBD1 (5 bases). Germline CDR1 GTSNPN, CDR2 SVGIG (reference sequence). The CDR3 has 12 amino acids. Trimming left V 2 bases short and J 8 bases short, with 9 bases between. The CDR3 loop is CAWSRQGEKLFF. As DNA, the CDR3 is TGTGCCTGGAGTAGGCAGGGCGAAAAACTGTTTTTT.

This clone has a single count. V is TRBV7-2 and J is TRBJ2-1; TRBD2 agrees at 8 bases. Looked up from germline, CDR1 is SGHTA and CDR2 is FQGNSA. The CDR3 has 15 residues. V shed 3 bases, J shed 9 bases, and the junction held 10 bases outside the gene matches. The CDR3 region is CASSFGSGTVPEQFF. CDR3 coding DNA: TGTGCCAGCAGCTTCGGTAGCGGGACGGTTCCTGAGCAGTTCTTC. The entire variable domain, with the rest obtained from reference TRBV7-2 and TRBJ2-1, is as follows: GAGVSQSPSNKVTEKGKDVELRCDPISGHTALYWYRQSLGQGLEFLIYFQGNSAPDKSGLPSDRFSAERTGGSVSTLTIQRTQQEDSAVYLCASSFGSGTVPEQFFGPGTRLTVL.

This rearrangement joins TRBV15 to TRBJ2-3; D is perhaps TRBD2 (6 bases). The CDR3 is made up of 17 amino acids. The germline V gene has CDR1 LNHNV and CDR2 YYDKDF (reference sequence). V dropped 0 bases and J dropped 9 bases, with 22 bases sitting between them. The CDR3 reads CATSREGTGRILGTQYF. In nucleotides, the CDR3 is TGTGCCACCAGCAGAGAGGGGACTGGAAGGATCCTGGGCACGCAGTATTTT.

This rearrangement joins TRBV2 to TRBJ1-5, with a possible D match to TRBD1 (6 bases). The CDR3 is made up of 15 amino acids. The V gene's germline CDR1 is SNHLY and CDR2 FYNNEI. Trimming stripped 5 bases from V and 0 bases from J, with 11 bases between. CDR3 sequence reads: CASSHGGYSNQPQHF. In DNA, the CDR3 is TGTGCCAGCAGTCATGGGGGCTATAGCAATCAGCCCCAGCATTTT.

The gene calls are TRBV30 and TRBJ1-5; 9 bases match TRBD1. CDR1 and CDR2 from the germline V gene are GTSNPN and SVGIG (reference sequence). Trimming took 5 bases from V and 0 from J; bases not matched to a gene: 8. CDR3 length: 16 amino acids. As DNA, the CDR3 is TGTGCCTGGGGCCGGGACAGGGCCGATAGCAATCAGCCCCAGCATTTT. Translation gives CAWGRDRADSNQPQHF.

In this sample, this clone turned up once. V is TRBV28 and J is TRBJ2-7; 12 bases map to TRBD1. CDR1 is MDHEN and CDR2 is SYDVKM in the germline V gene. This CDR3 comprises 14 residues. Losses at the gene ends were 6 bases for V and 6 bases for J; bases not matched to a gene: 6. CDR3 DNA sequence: TGTGCCAGCAGCGCCGGGACAGGGGGCGCCGAGCAGTACTTC. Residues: CASSAGTGGAEQYF.

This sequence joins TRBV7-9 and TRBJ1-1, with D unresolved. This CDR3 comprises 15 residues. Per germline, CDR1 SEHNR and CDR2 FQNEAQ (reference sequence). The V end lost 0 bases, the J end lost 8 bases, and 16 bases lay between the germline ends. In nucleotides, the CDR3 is TGTGCCAGCAGCTTAGCGATGAAGGGCTCAGGCGAAGCTTTCTTT. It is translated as CASSLAMKGSGEAFF.